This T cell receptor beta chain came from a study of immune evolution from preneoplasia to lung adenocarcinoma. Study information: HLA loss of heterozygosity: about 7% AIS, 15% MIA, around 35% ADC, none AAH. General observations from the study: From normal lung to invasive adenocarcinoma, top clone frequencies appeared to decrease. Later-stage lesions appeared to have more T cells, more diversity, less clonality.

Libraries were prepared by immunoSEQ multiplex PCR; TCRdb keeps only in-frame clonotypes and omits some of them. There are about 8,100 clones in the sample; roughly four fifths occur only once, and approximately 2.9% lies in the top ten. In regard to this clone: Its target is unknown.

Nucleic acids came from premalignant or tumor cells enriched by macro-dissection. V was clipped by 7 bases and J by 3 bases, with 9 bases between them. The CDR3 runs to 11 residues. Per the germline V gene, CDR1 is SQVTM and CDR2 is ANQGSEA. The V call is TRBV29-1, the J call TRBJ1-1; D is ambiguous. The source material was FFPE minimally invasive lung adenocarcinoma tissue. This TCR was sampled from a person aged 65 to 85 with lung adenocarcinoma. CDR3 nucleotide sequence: TGCAGCGCCGGAGTGCACACTGAAGCTTTCTTT. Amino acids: CSAGVHTEAFF.